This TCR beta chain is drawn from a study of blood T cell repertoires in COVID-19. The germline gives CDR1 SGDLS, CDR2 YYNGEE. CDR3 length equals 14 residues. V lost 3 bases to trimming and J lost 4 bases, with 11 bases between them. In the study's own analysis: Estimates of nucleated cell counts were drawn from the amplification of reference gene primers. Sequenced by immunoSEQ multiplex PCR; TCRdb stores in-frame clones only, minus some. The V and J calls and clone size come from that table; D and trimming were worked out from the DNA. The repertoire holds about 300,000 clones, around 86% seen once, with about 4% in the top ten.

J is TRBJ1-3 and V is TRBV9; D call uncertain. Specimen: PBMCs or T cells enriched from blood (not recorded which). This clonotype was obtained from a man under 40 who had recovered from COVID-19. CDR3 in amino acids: CASSDSGSGNTIYF. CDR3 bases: TGTGCCAGCAGCGACTCAGGATCCGGAAACACCATATATTTT. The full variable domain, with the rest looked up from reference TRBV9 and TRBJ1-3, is DSGVTQTPKHLITATGQRVTLRCSPRSGDLSVYWYQQSLDQGLQFLIQYYNGEERAKGNILERFSAQQFPDLHSELNLSSLELGDSALYFCASSDSGSGNTIYFGEGSWLTVV.